The 23 T cell receptor beta chains listed next were all sequenced from one sample in a study of blood T cell repertoires in COVID-19. Clones were read by immunoSEQ multiplex PCR, and TCRdb kept only the in-frame ones, dropping some. Of 150,000 to 200,000 clones in the sample, roughly nine tenths were seen once. Sequenced sample: peripheral blood. The receptors here all came from a man between 65 and 80 years old with active or convalescent COVID-19.

The V call is TRBV15, the J call TRBJ2-1, with 8 bases identical to TRBD2. CDR3 size: 13 residues. J lost 8 bases, V lost 8 bases, and 8 bases had no gene match. Germline CDR1 is LNHNV and CDR2 is YYDKDF (reference sequence). The CDR3, as DNA: TGTGCCACCCGGACTAGCCCAATCCATGAGCAGTTCTTC. It encodes CATRTSPIHEQFF.

V is TRBV18 and J is TRBJ1-2, with a weak D call TRBD1 (6 bases). CDR1 and CDR2 from the germline V gene are KGHSH and LQKENI. V gave up 3 bases and J gave up 7 bases, with 12 bases separating them. This CDR3 has 13 residues. CDR3 sequence (DNA): TGTGCCAGCTCACCCGAACAGGGCGGTGGCTACACCTTC. Residues: CASSPEQGGGYTF.

The chain combines TRBV5-6 with TRBJ1-1; 10 bases agree with TRBD1. Germline V gene lookup returns CDR1 SGHDT and CDR2 YYEEEE. This CDR3 contains 14 residues. V trimming: 0 bases; J trimming: 4 bases; junction bases outside the gene matches: 0. The CDR3 nucleotides are TGTGCCAGCAGCTTGGGGGACAGGGGCACTGAAGCTTTCTTT. Its protein product is CASSLGDRGTEAFF.

The CDR3 DNA follows: TGTGCCAGCAGTGAATTTAGGGACAGGGTCGGGTACAATGAGCAGTTCTTC. Encoded protein: CASSEFRDRVGYNEQFF. The gene calls are TRBV6-1 and TRBJ2-1; 9 bases are shared with TRBD1. Unmatched junction bases numbered 9, after V lost 2 bases and J lost 4 bases. Germline V gives CDR1 MNHNS, CDR2 SASEGT. The CDR3 extends over 17 amino acids.

The chain combines TRBV18 with TRBJ1-1; 8 bases fit TRBD1. The CDR3 sequence is 15 residues long. With 6 bases clipped from V and 4 bases from J, the junction kept 10 bases outside the gene matches. CDR1 is KGHSH, CDR2 LQKENI, per germline. Here the CDR3 reads CASSLVGQDLTEAFF. The CDR3 DNA is TGTGCCAGCTCCCTCGTGGGACAGGACCTCACTGAAGCTTTCTTT.

The chain links TRBV20-1 to TRBJ1-2, with D maybe TRBD1 (6 bases). CDR3 length: 11 amino acids. CDR1 and CDR2 from the germline V gene are DFQATT and SNEGSKA (reference sequence). The ends were cut back, 6 bases at V and 8 bases at J, with 13 bases in the middle. CDR3 amino acids: CSATDRLGYTF. DNA for the CDR3: TGCAGTGCCACCGACAGGCTCGGCTACACCTTC.

This clone came up a few times. CDR3 loop: CASSPRHRDTEAFF. In DNA, the CDR3 is TGTGCCAGCTCACCCAGGCACAGGGATACTGAAGCTTTCTTT. The chain combines TRBV18 with TRBJ1-1; TRBD1 might be the D (6 bases). The ends were cut back, 3 bases at V and 5 bases at J, with 13 bases in the middle. The CDR3 extends over 14 amino acids. Germline CDR1 KGHSH, CDR2 LQKENI.

A note on this clone: A junction boundary mismatches the germline segment, possibly from a read error. The rearrangement links TRBV7-7 to TRBJ2-2, with 9 nucleotides matching TRBD2. Per germline, CDR1 SSHAT and CDR2 FNYEAQ (reference sequence). The CDR3 consists of 16 residues. CDR3 DNA sequence: TGTGCTAGCAGCTTCCTTAGCGGGAGTAATGGCGGGGAGCTGTTTTTT. This encodes CASSFLSGSNGGELFF. The full variable domain, with the rest looked up from reference TRBV7-7 and TRBJ2-2, is GAGVSQSPRYKVTKRGQDVTLRCDPISSHATLYWYQQALGQGPEFLTYFNYEAQPDKSGLPSDRFSAERPEGSISTLTIQRTEQRDSAMYRCASSFLSGSNGGELFFGEGSRLTVL.

The chain joins TRBV27 to TRBJ2-3; weak D call: TRBD1 (6 bases). Trimming left V 5 bases short and J 6 bases short, with 24 bases between. Germline CDR1 reads MNHEY; CDR2 reads SMNVEV (reference sequence). The CDR3 totals 17 residues. CDR3 sequence reads: CASSTADSPGPADTQYF. CDR3 DNA sequence: TGTGCCAGCAGTACCGCGGACAGTCCGGGCCCCGCGGATACGCAGTATTTT.

The gene calls are TRBV6-6 and TRBJ1-1; D not certain. The germline V and J ends were trimmed by 2 bases and 0 bases, with 7 bases remaining between them. The germline gives CDR1 MNHNY, CDR2 SVGAGI (reference sequence). The CDR3 length is 14 residues. The CDR3 sequence: CASSYGTMNTEAFF. The CDR3 region has the DNA TGTGCCAGCAGTTACGGCACCATGAACACTGAAGCTTTCTTT.

This rearrangement joins TRBV18 to TRBJ1-1; 9 bases align to TRBD1. This CDR3 is built from 16 residues. Germline CDR1 and CDR2: KGHSH and LQKENI. V shed 4 bases, J shed 6 bases, and the junction held 12 bases outside the gene matches. The CDR3 DNA reads TGTGCCAGCTCACTTATTCCGGGACAGGGTACGCCTGAAGCTTTCTTT. Residues: CASSLIPGQGTPEAFF.

The CDR3 bases are TGCGCCAGCAGTGAGCCCCCAGGGTCCCCCGAAGCTTTCTTT. It yields the protein CASSEPPGSPEAFF. The chain carries TRBV10-2 and TRBJ1-1; D may be TRBD1 (5 bases). Per germline, CDR1 WSHSY and CDR2 SAAADI. The CDR3 is 14 amino acids. The germline V and J ends were trimmed by 2 bases and 8 bases, with 15 bases remaining between them.

The chain recombines TRBV19 with TRBJ1-2, with a weak D call TRBD1 (6 bases). CDR3 size: 14 residues. Germline lookup yields CDR1 LNHDA and CDR2 SQIVND (reference sequence). V lost 4 bases and J lost 7, with 16 bases in between. CDR3 sequence reads: CASSKTGTSGGYTF. The CDR3 DNA is TGTGCCAGTAGTAAGACAGGAACCAGCGGTGGCTACACCTTC. The full variable domain, in which reference TRBV19 and TRBJ1-2 provide the parts outside the CDR3, is DGGITQSPKYLFRKEGQNVTLSCEQNLNHDAMYWYRQDPGQGLRLIYYSQIVNDFQKGDIAEGYSVSREKKESFPLTVTSAQKNPTAFYLCASSKTGTSGGYTFGSGTRLTVV.

The rearrangement joins TRBV19 to TRBJ2-7; 10 nucleotides match TRBD2. The CDR3 sequence is 15 residues long. V shed 4 bases and J 7 bases; nucleotides not matched to a gene: 10. Germline assignment: CDR1 LNHDA and CDR2 SQIVND (reference sequence). CDR3 sequence: CASSTSSGGAWEQYF. CDR3 coding DNA: TGTGCCAGTAGTACAAGCAGCGGGGGGGCGTGGGAGCAGTACTTC.

This chain connects TRBV6-5 to TRBJ1-1, with TRBD1 identical over 9 bases. CDR1 is MNHEY, CDR2 SVGAGI, per germline. This CDR3 has 15 amino acids. V shed 8 bases, J shed 0 bases, and the junction held 7 bases outside the gene matches. The CDR3 loop reads CASGGTGSMNTEAFF. The CDR3 bases are TGTGCCAGCGGCGGGACAGGGTCGATGAACACTGAAGCTTTCTTT.

The genes are TRBV7-9 and TRBJ1-5, with TRBD1 identical over 12 bases. This CDR3 comprises 19 residues. Germline V CDR1 and CDR2: SEHNR, FQNEAQ (reference sequence). V lost 3 bases and J lost 6; bases outside the gene matches: 15. The CDR3 is CASSLERRPGQGASQPQHF. As DNA, the CDR3 is TGTGCCAGCAGCTTGGAGAGAAGACCGGGACAGGGGGCGAGTCAGCCCCAGCATTTT.

The genes are TRBV18 and TRBJ2-1, with D perhaps TRBD2 (5 bases). Trimming left V 4 bases short and J 0 bases short, with 13 bases between. The CDR3 consists of 16 residues. Germline lookup yields CDR1 KGHSH and CDR2 LQKENI. CDR3 loop: CASSQVAPSSYNEQFF. The CDR3 region has the DNA TGTGCCAGCTCACAGGTAGCGCCGAGCTCCTACAATGAGCAGTTCTTC.

This clone was observed once. V is TRBV19 and J is TRBJ2-5, with 9 bases identical to TRBD1. In germline, CDR1 is LNHDA, CDR2 SQIVND (reference sequence). This CDR3 region has 15 residues. With V trimmed by 5 bases and J by 5 bases, 9 bases remained unmatched. CDR3 residues: CASSLKQGAWETQYF. CDR3 nucleotide sequence: TGTGCCAGTAGTTTGAAACAGGGGGCCTGGGAGACCCAGTACTTC. The whole variable domain, remainder taken from reference TRBV19 and TRBJ2-5, is DGGITQSPKYLFRKEGQNVTLSCEQNLNHDAMYWYRQDPGQGLRLIYYSQIVNDFQKGDIAEGYSVSREKKESFPLTVTSAQKNPTAFYLCASSLKQGAWETQYFGPGTRLLVL.

Notes on this clone: The same CDR3 can be traced to other DNA sequences in this sample. The chain links TRBV18 to TRBJ1-5; tentative D call: TRBD1 (6 bases). The CDR3 loop spans 14 amino acids. Trimming removed 3 bases from V and 4 bases from J, with 10 bases in between. Germline V gene sequence: CDR1 KGHSH, CDR2 LQKENI. The CDR3, as DNA: TGTGCCAGCTCACCGGGGCAGGGGAATCAGCCCCAGCATTTT. Protein: CASSPGQGNQPQHF.

J is TRBJ1-1 and V is TRBV19; TRBD1 agrees at 7 bases. Germline V gene sequence: CDR1 LNHDA, CDR2 SQIVND (reference sequence). J lost 2 bases, V lost 6 bases, and 3 bases had no gene match. The length of the CDR3 is 13 residues. In DNA, the CDR3 is TGTGCCAGTAGGGACAGGCTCAACACTGAAGCTTTCTTT. Protein product: CASRDRLNTEAFF. Complete variable domain (other parts from reference TRBV19 and TRBJ1-1): DGGITQSPKYLFRKEGQNVTLSCEQNLNHDAMYWYRQDPGQGLRLIYYSQIVNDFQKGDIAEGYSVSREKKESFPLTVTSAQKNPTAFYLCASRDRLNTEAFFGQGTRLTVV.

This sequence joins TRBV15 and TRBJ2-3; possible D gene TRBD1, 5 bases. The germline gives CDR1 LNHNV, CDR2 YYDKDF (reference sequence). V was pared by 5 bases and J by 0 bases, with 12 bases between. The CDR3 has 15 amino acids. Written as DNA, the CDR3 is TGTGCCACCAGCCTAAACAGGCGAAGCACAGATACGCAGTATTTT. Translation gives CATSLNRRSTDTQYF.

The chain uses TRBV5-5 and TRBJ1-2; D gene ambiguous. Germline values: CDR1 SGHKS, CDR2 YYEKEE (reference sequence). CDR3 size: 14 residues. Trimming removed 1 base at V and 7 bases at J, with 14 bases between. The CDR3 DNA reads TGTGCCAGCAGCTTGTCCAGCACCGGGAGTGGCTACACCTTC. The encoded protein is CASSLSSTGSGYTF.

The chain combines TRBV5-1 with TRBJ1-4; maybe TRBD1 (6 bases). Per the germline V gene, CDR1 is SGHRS and CDR2 is YFSETQ. This CDR3 comprises 15 residues. Trimming removed 2 bases at V and 5 bases at J, with 13 bases between. The CDR3 spells CASSFKDRSNEKLFF. CDR3 bases: TGCGCCAGCAGCTTTAAAGACAGGTCCAATGAAAAACTGTTTTTT.